The rows below give T cell receptor beta chains drawn from one sample of a study of shared clonotypes between healthy human individuals. The protocol was immunoSEQ multiplex PCR, while the TCRdb copy is restricted to in-frame clones and leaves out a portion. In the table there are just over 2,000,000 clones, just under 95% of which are singletons. The material sequenced was naive CD8+ T cells sorted from blood. These receptors were obtained from a man between 18 and 35 years old in good health. Each CDR3 is given with its conserved first and last residue. The D gene is left open where the match is weak. Clone size is stated in some rows and not others, as once, few, many or a class when expanded.

D,V,size,J,DNA,CDR3
TRBD2,TRBV5-1,once,TRBJ2-5,TGCGCCAGCAGCCTCCACCCTAGCGGGGGGGCCCTGGAGGAGACCCAGTACTTC,CASSLHPSGGALEETQYF
TRBD2,TRBV4-1,.,TRBJ2-7,TGCGCCAGCAGCCAAGGGGAGCGGGGGACCTACGAGCAGTACTTC,CASSQGERGTYEQYF
TRBD2,TRBV29-1,.,TRBJ2-5,TGCAGCGTTGAAGAGCTAGCGGGGTTCCAAGAGACCCAGTACTTC,CSVEELAGFQETQYF
.,TRBV5-1,.,TRBJ2-3,TGCGCCAGCAGCTTGATGCCGGACGGGGATACGCAGTATTTT,CASSLMPDGDTQYF
.,TRBV7-2,.,TRBJ1-3,TGTGCCAGCAGTTTATCGGTGGCCCTCTCTGGAAACACCATATATTTT,CASSLSVALSGNTIYF
.,TRBV10-3,.,TRBJ2-3,TGTGCCATCAGTGAGTCGTCCCGGTGGGAAGGGAACACAGATACGCAGTATTTT,CAISESSRWEGNTDTQYF
TRBD2,TRBV5-8,.,TRBJ2-7,TGTGCCAGCACCTTAGCGGGAGGGCTTAACGAGCAGTACTTC,CASTLAGGLNEQYF
.,TRBV4-1,.,TRBJ2-1,TGCGCCAGCAGCCAAGATGGAGCGGGCTCCTACAATGAGCAGTTCTTC,CASSQDGAGSYNEQFF
TRBD1,TRBV5-1,once,TRBJ2-1,TGCGCCAGCAGCGCCGACAGGGGCAATGAGCAGTTCTTC,CASSADRGNEQFF
TRBD2,TRBV5-1,.,TRBJ2-5,TGCGCCAGCAGCTTGGACGCTAGCGGGGTACAAGAGACCCAGTACTTC,CASSLDASGVQETQYF
TRBD2,TRBV15,.,TRBJ2-1,TGTGCCACCAGCGCCCCTTCCGGGACTAGCGGCTACAATGAGCAGTTCTTC,CATSAPSGTSGYNEQFF
TRBD1,TRBV5-6,.,TRBJ2-7,TGTGCCAGCAGCCCGATGGACAGGGATGCCTACGAGCAGTACTTC,CASSPMDRDAYEQYF
.,TRBV7-9,.,TRBJ1-3,TGTGCCAGCAGCTCAACTACCGGGAGCTCTGGAAACACCATATATTTT,CASSSTTGSSGNTIYF
TRBD2,TRBV10-2,.,TRBJ2-1,TGCGCCAGCAGTGAGTCCGGCGGGACTAGCGTCTACAATGAGCAGTTCTTC,CASSESGGTSVYNEQFF
TRBD1,TRBV5-4,.,TRBJ2-2,TGTGCCAGCAGCTCAACGACAGGGTTTGTCGGGGAGCTGTTTTTT,CASSSTTGFVGELFF
TRBD2,TRBV7-8,.,TRBJ2-5,TGTGCCAGCAGCTCCCCCCTTTGGGCTAGCGGGGGACAAGAGACCCAGTACTTC,CASSSPLWASGGQETQYF
TRBD1,TRBV5-1,.,TRBJ2-7,TGCGCCAGCAGCCCCTCGGGACAGGGGAGCGAGCAGTACTTC,CASSPSGQGSEQYF
TRBD2,TRBV28,.,TRBJ2-7,TGTGCCAGCAGCCTTAGCGGGGGGGCGTACGAGCAGTACTTC,CASSLSGGAYEQYF
.,TRBV27,.,TRBJ1-2,TGTGCCAGCATCGGGCCGCATGTTCGCTATGGCTACACCTTC,CASIGPHVRYGYTF
.,TRBV28,.,TRBJ2-2,TGTGCCAGCAGTTTGCTGGGGGACACCGGGGAGCTGTTTTTT,CASSLLGDTGELFF
.,TRBV30,.,TRBJ2-7,TGTGCCTGGAGTTTTGGGGCTTCCTACGAGCAGTACTTC,CAWSFGASYEQYF
TRBD2,TRBV7-9,.,TRBJ2-1,TGTGCCAGCAGCTTGAGCGGGAGCGTTTTTGGTGAGCAGTTCTTC,CASSLSGSVFGEQFF
TRBD2,TRBV27,.,TRBJ2-1,TGTGCCAGCAGTTTATATAGCGGGGGCAATGAGCAGTTCTTC,CASSLYSGGNEQFF
.,TRBV10-1,.,TRBJ2-2,TGCGCCAGCAGACAGGAGAACACCGGGGAGCTGTTTTTT,CASRQENTGELFF
.,TRBV25-1,.,TRBJ2-3,TGTGCCAGCGCCTCCCGGTTGAGTTCGCAGTATTTT,CASASRLSSQYF
.,TRBV2,.,TRBJ2-1,TGTGCCAGCCTGATAGCGGAGAGCTCCTACAATGAGCAGTTCTTC,CASLIAESSYNEQFF
TRBD2,TRBV10-1,once,TRBJ2-3,TGCGCCAGCAGCACTTGGGTAGCGGGAGGGCCTCGAGAGAATACGCAGTATTTT,CASSTWVAGGPRENTQYF
TRBD1,TRBV10-3,.,TRBJ2-7,TGTGCCATCAGTGATTACCGGGACAGGGGGCCCTACGAGCAGTACTTC,CAISDYRDRGPYEQYF
TRBD1,TRBV6-1,.,TRBJ2-7,TGTGCCAGCAGTGAAGTCCCCATCACAGGGGGGTACGAGCAGTACTTC,CASSEVPITGGYEQYF
.,TRBV27,.,TRBJ2-7,TGTGCCAGCAGTCCCCTTGGACAGTACTACGAGCAGTACTTC,CASSPLGQYYEQYF
.,TRBV25-1,.,TRBJ2-5,TGTGCCAGCAGCAGGGGGGCGACTACCCAAGAGACCCAGTACTTC,CASSRGATTQETQYF
TRBD2,TRBV29-1,.,TRBJ2-1,TGCAGCGCCCGGACTAGCGGGAGCTATGAGCAGTTCTTC,CSARTSGSYEQFF
.,TRBV11-2,.,TRBJ2-7,TGTGCCAGCAGCTTAGGATCAAACTACGAGCAGTACTTC,CASSLGSNYEQYF